This T cell receptor beta chain was captured in a study of T cell changes during pregnancy in multiple sclerosis. TCRdb's table, derived via immunoSEQ multiplex PCR, lists solely in-frame clones and lacks some. This table has over 90,000 clones, under 95% appearing once. The J segment lost 6 bases and the V segment lost 3 bases, leaving 8 bases of the junction unmatched. CDR3 length equals 15 residues. Per germline, CDR1 SGHRS and CDR2 YFSETQ. V usage is TRBV5-1 and J usage is TRBJ2-4, with 8 bases aligning to TRBD2. This specimen consisted of peripheral blood, obtained before pregnancy. This receptor was taken from a female donor with multiple sclerosis, enrolled in a pregnancy study. CDR3 sequence reads: CASSSPGGPGNIQYF. CDR3 nucleotide sequence: TGCGCCAGCAGCTCCCCGGGAGGGCCGGGAAACATTCAGTACTTC.